Sequencing of this TCR beta chain was carried out in a study of cytomegalovirus exposure and HLA in healthy donors. The study's findings and limits: The finding came from a later analysis; first-cohort TCR clusters tended to co-occur in the 110 or so validation repertoires. Whilst most TCR sequences proved rare, a subset of public TCRs occurred across many donors. The CMV antigen specificity of three CMV-associated chains was confirmed through in vitro analysis.

V was clipped by 5 bases and J by 2 bases; unmatched bases: 5. Germline V lookup: CDR1 SGHTS, CDR2 YDEGEE. This CDR3 spans 15 amino acids. Generated by immunoSEQ multiplex PCR, the TCRdb table keeps only in-frame clones and is missing some. The sample contains approximately 100,000 clones, approximately 94% of which appear only once. A note on this clone: Its antigen is not known.

The sample was PBMCs. The clonotype originates from a woman in her 30s in good health and CMV-seropositive. The chain is built from TRBV5-8 and TRBJ2-7, with 12 bases identical to TRBD1. The CDR3 DNA is TGTGCCAGCAGATGGGACAGGGGGCTCGCCTACGAGCAGTACTTC. Amino acids: CASRWDRGLAYEQYF.